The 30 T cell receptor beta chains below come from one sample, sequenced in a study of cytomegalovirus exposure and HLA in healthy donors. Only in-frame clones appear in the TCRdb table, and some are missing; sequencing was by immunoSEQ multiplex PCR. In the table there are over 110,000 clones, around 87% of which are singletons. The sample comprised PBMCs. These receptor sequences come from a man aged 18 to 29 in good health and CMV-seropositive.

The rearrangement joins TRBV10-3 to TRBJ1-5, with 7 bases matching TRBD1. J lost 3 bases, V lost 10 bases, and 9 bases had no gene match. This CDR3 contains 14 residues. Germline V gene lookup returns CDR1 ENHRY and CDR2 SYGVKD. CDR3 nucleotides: TGTGCCACCAAAACGACAGGGCCCAATCAGCCCCAGCATTTT. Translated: CATKTTGPNQPQHF.

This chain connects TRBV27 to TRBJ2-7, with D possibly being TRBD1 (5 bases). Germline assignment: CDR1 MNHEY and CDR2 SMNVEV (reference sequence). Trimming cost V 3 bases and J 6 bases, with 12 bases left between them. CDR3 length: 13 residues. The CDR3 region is CASSFAGSGEQYF. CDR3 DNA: TGTGCCAGCAGTTTTGCAGGGTCGGGCGAGCAGTACTTC.

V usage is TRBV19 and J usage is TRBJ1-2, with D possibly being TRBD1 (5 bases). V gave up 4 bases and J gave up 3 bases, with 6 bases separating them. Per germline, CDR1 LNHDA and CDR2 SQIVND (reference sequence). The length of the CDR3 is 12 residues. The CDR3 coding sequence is TGTGCCAGTAGTAGGGGCTACTATGGCTACACCTTC. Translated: CASSRGYYGYTF.

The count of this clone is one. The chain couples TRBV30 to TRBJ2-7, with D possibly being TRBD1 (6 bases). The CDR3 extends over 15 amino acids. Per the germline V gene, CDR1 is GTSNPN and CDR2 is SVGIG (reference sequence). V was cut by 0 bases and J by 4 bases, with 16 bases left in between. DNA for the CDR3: TGTGCCTGGAGTGTATCTACAGGGCTAAGTTACGAGCAGTACTTC. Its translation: CAWSVSTGLSYEQYF. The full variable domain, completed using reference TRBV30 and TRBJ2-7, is SQTIHQWPATLVQPVGSPLSLECTVEGTSNPNLYWYRQAAGRGLQLLFYSVGIGQISSEVPQNLSASRPQDRQFILSSKKLLLSDSGFYLCAWSVSTGLSYEQYFGPGTRLTVT.

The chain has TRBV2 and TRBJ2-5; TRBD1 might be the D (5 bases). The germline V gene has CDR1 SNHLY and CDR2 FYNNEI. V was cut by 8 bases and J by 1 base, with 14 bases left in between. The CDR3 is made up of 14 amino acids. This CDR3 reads CASLTASRQETQYF. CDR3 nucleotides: TGTGCCAGCCTGACAGCGAGCCGCCAAGAGACCCAGTACTTC.

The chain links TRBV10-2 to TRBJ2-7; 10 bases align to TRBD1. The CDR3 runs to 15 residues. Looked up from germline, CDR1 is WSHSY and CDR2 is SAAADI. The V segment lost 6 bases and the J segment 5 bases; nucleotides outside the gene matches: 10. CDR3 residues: CASRVRQTGGNEQYF. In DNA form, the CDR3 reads TGCGCCAGCAGAGTCCGGCAGACAGGGGGCAACGAGCAGTACTTC.

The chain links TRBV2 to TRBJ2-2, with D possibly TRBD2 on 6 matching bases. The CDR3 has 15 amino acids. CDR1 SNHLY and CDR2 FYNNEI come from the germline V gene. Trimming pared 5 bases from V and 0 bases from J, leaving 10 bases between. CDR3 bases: TGTGCCAGCAGTAGGGACTCGGCGAACACCGGGGAGCTGTTTTTT. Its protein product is CASSRDSANTGELFF. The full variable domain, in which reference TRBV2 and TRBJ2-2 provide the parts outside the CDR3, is EPEVTQTPSHQVTQMGQEVILRCVPISNHLYFYWYRQILGQKVEFLVSFYNNEISEKSEIFDDQFSVERPDGSNFTLKIRSTKLEDSAMYFCASSRDSANTGELFFGEGSRLTVL.

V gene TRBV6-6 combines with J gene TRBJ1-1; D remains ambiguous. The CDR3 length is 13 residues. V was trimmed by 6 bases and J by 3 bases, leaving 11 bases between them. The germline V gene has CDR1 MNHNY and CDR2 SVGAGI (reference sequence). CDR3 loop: CASSIRGDTEAFF. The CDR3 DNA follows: TGTGCCAGCAGCATACGCGGGGACACTGAAGCTTTCTTT.

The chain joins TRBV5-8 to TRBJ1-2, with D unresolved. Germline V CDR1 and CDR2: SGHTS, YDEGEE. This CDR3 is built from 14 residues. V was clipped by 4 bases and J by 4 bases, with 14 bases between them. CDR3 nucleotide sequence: TGTGCCAGCAGCCCCCGGGGTCTACCCTATGGCTACACCTTC. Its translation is CASSPRGLPYGYTF. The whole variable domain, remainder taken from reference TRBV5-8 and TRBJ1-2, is EAGVTQSPTHLIKTRGQQATLRCSPISGHTSVYWYQQALGLGLQFLLWYDEGEERNRGNFPPRFSGRQFPNYSSELNVNALELEDSALYLCASSPRGLPYGYTFGSGTRLTVV.

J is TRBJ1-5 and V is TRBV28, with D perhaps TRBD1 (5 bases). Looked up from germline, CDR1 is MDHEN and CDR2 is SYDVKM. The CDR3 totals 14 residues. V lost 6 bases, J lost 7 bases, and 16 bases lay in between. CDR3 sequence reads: CASRPPGGEQPQHF. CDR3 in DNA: TGTGCCAGCAGACCACCGGGGGGAGAGCAGCCCCAGCATTTT.

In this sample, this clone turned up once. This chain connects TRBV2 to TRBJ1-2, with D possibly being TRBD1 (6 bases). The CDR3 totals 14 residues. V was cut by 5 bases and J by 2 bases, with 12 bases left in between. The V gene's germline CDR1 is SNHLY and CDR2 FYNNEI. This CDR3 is CASSLGGRNYGYTF. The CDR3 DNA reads TGTGCCAGCAGTTTGGGGGGGCGAAACTATGGCTACACCTTC.

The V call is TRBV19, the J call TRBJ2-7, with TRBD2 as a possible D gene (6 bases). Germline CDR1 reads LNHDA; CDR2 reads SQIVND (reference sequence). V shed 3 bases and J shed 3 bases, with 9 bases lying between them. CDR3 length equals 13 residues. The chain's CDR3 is CASSMGRGYEQYF. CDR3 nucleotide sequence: TGTGCCAGTAGTATGGGGCGGGGCTACGAGCAGTACTTC. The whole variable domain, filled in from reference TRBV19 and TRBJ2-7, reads DGGITQSPKYLFRKEGQNVTLSCEQNLNHDAMYWYRQDPGQGLRLIYYSQIVNDFQKGDIAEGYSVSREKKESFPLTVTSAQKNPTAFYLCASSMGRGYEQYFGPGTRLTVT.

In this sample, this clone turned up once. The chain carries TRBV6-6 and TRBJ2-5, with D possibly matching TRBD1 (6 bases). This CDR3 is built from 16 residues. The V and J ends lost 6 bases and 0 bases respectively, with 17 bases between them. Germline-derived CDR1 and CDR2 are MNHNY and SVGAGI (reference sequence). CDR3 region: CASRNWGQKYQETQYF. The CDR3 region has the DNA TGTGCCAGCAGAAACTGGGGACAAAAATACCAAGAGACCCAGTACTTC.

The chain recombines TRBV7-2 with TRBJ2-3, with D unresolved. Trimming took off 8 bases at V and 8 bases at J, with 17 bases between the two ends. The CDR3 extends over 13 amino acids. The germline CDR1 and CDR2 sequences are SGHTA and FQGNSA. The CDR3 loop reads CASRPMVFGTQYF. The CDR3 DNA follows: TGTGCCAGCCGCCCTATGGTATTCGGTACGCAGTATTTT.

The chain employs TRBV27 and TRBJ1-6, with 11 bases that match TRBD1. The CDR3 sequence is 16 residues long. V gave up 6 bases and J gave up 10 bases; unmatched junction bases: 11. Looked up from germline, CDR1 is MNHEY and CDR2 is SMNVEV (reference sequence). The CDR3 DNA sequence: TGTGCCAGCAGGAAAGACCGGGACAGGGGGATCTCACCCCTCCACTTT. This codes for CASRKDRDRGISPLHF.

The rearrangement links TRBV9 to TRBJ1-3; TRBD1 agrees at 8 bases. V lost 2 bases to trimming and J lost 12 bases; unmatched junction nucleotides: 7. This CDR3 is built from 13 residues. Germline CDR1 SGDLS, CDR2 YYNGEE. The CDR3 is CASSVKGTGSIYF. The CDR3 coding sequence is TGTGCCAGCAGCGTCAAAGGGACAGGCAGCATATATTTT.

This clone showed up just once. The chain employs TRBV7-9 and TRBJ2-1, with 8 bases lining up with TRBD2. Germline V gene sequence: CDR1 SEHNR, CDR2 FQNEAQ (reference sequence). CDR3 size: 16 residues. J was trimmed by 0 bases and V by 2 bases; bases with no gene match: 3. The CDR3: CASSLIAGSSYNEQFF. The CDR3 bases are TGTGCCAGCAGCTTAATAGCGGGGAGCTCCTACAATGAGCAGTTCTTC.

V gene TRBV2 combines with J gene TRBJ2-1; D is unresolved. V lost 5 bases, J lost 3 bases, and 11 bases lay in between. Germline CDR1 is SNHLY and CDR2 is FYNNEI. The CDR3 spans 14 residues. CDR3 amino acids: CASSNSQYYNEQFF. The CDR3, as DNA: TGTGCCAGCAGTAACAGCCAGTACTACAATGAGCAGTTCTTC.

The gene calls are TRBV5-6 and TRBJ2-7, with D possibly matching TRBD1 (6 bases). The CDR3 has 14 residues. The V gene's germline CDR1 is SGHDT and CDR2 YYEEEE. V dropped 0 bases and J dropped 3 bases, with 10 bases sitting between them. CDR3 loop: CASSLGQGNYEQYF. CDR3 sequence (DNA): TGTGCCAGCAGCTTGGGGCAGGGGAACTACGAGCAGTACTTC.

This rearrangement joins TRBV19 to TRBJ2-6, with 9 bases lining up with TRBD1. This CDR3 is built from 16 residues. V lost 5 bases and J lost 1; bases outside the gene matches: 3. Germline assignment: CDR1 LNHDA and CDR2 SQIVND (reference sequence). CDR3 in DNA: TGTGCCAGTAGTGGGACAGGGATATCTGGGGCCAACGTCCTGACTTTC. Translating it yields CASSGTGISGANVLTF.

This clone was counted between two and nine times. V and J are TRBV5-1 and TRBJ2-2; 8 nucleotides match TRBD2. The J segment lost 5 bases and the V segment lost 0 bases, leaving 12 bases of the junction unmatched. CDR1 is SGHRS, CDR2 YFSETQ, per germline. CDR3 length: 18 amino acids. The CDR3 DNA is TGCGCCAGCAGCTTGGGGTACGGGGGGGCGCGACGGACCGGGGAGCTGTTTTTT. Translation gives CASSLGYGGARRTGELFF.

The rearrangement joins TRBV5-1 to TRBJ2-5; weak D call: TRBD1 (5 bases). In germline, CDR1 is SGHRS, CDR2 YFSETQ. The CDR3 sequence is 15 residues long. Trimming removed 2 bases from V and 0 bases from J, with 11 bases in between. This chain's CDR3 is CASSFQGKYQETQYF. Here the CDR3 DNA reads TGCGCCAGCAGCTTCCAGGGCAAGTACCAAGAGACCCAGTACTTC.

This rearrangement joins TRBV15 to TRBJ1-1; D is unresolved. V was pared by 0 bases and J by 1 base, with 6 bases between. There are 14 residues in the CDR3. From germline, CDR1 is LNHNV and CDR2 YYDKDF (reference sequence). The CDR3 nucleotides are TGTGCCACCAGCAGAGAGGCCAGGAACACTGAAGCTTTCTTT. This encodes CATSREARNTEAFF.

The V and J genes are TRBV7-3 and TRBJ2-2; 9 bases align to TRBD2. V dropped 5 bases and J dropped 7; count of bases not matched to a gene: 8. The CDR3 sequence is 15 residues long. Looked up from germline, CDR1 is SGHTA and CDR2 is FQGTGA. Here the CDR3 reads CASSRRTSEGGELFF. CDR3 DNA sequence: TGTGCCAGCAGCAGACGGACTAGCGAAGGCGGGGAGCTGTTTTTT.

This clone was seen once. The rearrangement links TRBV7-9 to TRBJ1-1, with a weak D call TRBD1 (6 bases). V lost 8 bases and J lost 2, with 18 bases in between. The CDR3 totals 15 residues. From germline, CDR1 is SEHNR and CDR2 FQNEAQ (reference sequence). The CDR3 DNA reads TGTGCCAGCGAGTCCAGGGGCGGCCTAAACACTGAAGCTTTCTTT. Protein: CASESRGGLNTEAFF.

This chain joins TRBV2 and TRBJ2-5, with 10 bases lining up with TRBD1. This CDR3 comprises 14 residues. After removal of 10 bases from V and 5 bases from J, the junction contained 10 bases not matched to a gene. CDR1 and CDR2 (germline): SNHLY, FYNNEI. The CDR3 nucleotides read TGTGCCACCCAGAGACAGGGGGCTGTCGAGACCCAGTACTTC. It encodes CATQRQGAVETQYF.

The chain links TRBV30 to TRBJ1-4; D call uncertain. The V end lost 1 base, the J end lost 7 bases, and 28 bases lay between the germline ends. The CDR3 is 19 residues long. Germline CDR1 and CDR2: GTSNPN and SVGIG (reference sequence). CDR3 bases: TGTGCCTGGAGTGCAAAGCCCCTCACCCAAGTAGCAGCGGCTGAAAAACTGTTTTTT. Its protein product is CAWSAKPLTQVAAAEKLFF.

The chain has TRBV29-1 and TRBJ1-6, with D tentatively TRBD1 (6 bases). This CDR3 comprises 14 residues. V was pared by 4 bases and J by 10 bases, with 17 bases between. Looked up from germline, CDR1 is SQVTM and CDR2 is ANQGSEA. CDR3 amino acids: CSVATGTGGSPLHF. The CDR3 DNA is TGCAGCGTTGCCACAGGGACGGGAGGCTCACCCCTCCACTTT. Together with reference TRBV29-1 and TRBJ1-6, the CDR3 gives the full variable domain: SAVISQKPSRDICQRGTSLTIQCQVDSQVTMMFWYRQQPGQSLTLIATANQGSEATYESGFVIDKFPISRPNLTFSTLTVSNMSPEDSSIYLCSVATGTGGSPLHFGNGTRLTVT.

The CDR3 region is CASSMEAGGPTEAFF. The CDR3, as DNA: TGTGCCAGTAGTATGGAGGCAGGGGGCCCCACTGAAGCTTTCTTT. The chain carries TRBV19 and TRBJ1-1; 8 bases match TRBD1. With V trimmed by 3 bases and J by 4 bases, 7 bases remained unmatched. Germline values: CDR1 LNHDA, CDR2 SQIVND (reference sequence). This CDR3 has 15 residues.

In DNA, the CDR3 is TGTGCCAGCGGTGACAGGGACACTGAAGCTTTCTTT. The encoded protein is CASGDRDTEAFF. This chain links TRBV6-6 with TRBJ1-1; 7 bases align to TRBD1. V was clipped by 8 bases and J by 3 bases; unmatched bases: 3. The CDR3 consists of 12 residues. CDR1 and CDR2 from the germline V gene are MNHNY and SVGAGI (reference sequence).